The sequence of this TCR beta chain was determined in a study of T cell responses to AZD1222 COVID-19 vaccine. Study outcomes and limitations: There were repertoire samples only from the period after the peak T cell response. The span of vaccine-associated CD4 TCRs extended across spike, with dominance at 160-218 and 743-854.

TCRdb's table, derived via immunoSEQ multiplex PCR, lists solely in-frame clones and lacks some. The repertoire holds approximately 140,000 clones, with about nine tenths as singletons. Regarding this clone: Antigen: not known.

This CDR3 is built from 15 residues. CDR1 SGDLS and CDR2 YYNGEE come from the germline V gene. V shed 4 bases, J shed 7 bases, and the junction held 7 bases outside the gene matches. This sequence joins TRBV9 and TRBJ1-5, with 11 bases identical to TRBD1. This clonotype was sampled from an adult in good health. This sample comprised peripheral blood, obtained on day 0 of AZD1222 vaccination. In nucleotides, the CDR3 is TGTGCCAGCAGCTATGGACAGGGGGCGCGACAGCCCCAGCATTTT. Protein sequence: CASSYGQGARQPQHF. The entire variable domain, with the rest obtained from reference TRBV9 and TRBJ1-5, is as follows: DSGVTQTPKHLITATGQRVTLRCSPRSGDLSVYWYQQSLDQGLQFLIQYYNGEERAKGNILERFSAQQFPDLHSELNLSSLELGDSALYFCASSYGQGARQPQHFGDGTRLSIL.